The entry below gives a single T cell receptor beta chain sequence along with its context. Its antigen is still unknown. CDR3 length: 15 residues. CDR1 and CDR2 (germline): LGHDT, YNNKEL (reference sequence). V was pared by 4 bases and J by 2 bases, with 5 bases of the junction left unmatched. This sample is drawn from a study of breast tumors, draining lymph nodes, adjacent tissues. TCRdb re-derived calls from the multiplex PCR reads in MiXCR, one entry per CDR3 protein. This sample has about 31,000 distinct CDR3 sequences, with over 55% found just once. Study findings and constraints: Most tumor T cells seemingly derive from lymph node, then expand in tumor. Compared with lymph nodes, tumors were less diverse; compared with nontumor tissue, more. The lymph node origin of tumor T cells was framed as consistent with a hypothesis, not demonstrated.

The source of this sequence is a female donor with breast cancer. Some clones in this sample may be carry-over from other donors' samples. The chain uses TRBV3-1 and TRBJ2-1, with 7 bases fitting TRBD2. The sequencing sample was made of breast tumor tissue. CDR3 in amino acids: CASSPTSETYNEQFF. The DNA of the CDR3 is TGTGCCAGCAGCCCAACTAGCGAGACCTACAATGAGCAGTTCTTC.